This TCR beta chain appears in the sequencing data of a study of T-cell memory formation after mild COVID-19. Looking at the study overall: Most TCR clusters belonged to a single donor. Study observations and caveats: Some clones that responded turned up in pre-infection memory, which suggests that cross-reactive memory joined in.

Worth noting for this clonotype: Its matching antigen is unknown.

TCRdb re-derived calls from the 5' RACE reads in MiXCR, one entry per CDR3 protein. The table lists roughly 150,000 distinct CDR3 sequences, more than 13% of them singletons. The source of this sequence is an adult woman who had mild COVID-19 (a few samples of this study predate the infection). Cell type and time point are not known. What was sequenced was PBMCs or a T cell subset sorted from them (not recorded which).

CDR3: CSARDTPRGNEQFF. The CDR3 nucleotides are TGCAGTGCTAGGGACACTCCGAGGGGGAATGAGCAGTTCTTC. This chain links TRBV20-1 with TRBJ2-1; possible D gene TRBD1, 6 bases. The CDR3 length is 14 residues. Per the germline V gene, CDR1 is DFQATT and CDR2 is SNEGSKA (reference sequence). V was trimmed by 3 bases and J by 7 bases, leaving 16 bases between them.